This T cell receptor (beta chain) was observed in a study of high-grade serous ovarian cancer treatment subgroups. Notes on the study in general: Tumors within one patient showed repertoire similarity of roughly 0.11 to 0.79. CDR1 and CDR2 were left unanalyzed; analyses focused on CDR3.

The protocol was immunoSEQ multiplex PCR, while the TCRdb copy is restricted to in-frame clones and leaves out a portion. The sample carries around 30,000 clones, about 80% recorded once. Tumor samples were obtained before definitive surgery or chemotherapy. To note about this clone: No antigen is known for it.

The TCR comes from a human donor with high-grade serous ovarian cancer. Input material: tumor tissue.

CDR3 in amino acids: CASSSSGSTGEQFF. For the CDR3, the DNA is TGCGCCAGCAGCTCTAGCGGGAGCACGGGTGAGCAGTTCTTC. The V call is TRBV5-1, the J call TRBJ2-1; 10 positions agree with TRBD2. The CDR3 is 14 amino acids. From germline, CDR1 is SGHRS and CDR2 YFSETQ. The V gene end was trimmed by 3 bases and the J gene end by 9 bases; junction bases not matched to a gene: 6.